Each of the 19 T cell receptor beta chains below was sequenced from the same sample in a study of T cell responses to AZD1222 COVID-19 vaccine. Some clones are missing from TCRdb's copy, which holds only in-frame ones; the method was immunoSEQ multiplex PCR. The repertoire holds about 66,000 clones, with roughly 84% as singletons. The specimen comprised peripheral blood, sampled on day 0 of AZD1222 vaccination. These TCRs come from an adult in good health.

The genes are TRBV5-4 and TRBJ2-5, with D possibly TRBD2 on 6 matching bases. CDR3 length equals 12 residues. CDR1 and CDR2 (germline): SGHNT, YYREEE (reference sequence). V was pared by 2 bases and J by 4 bases, with 6 bases between. For the CDR3, the DNA is TGTGCCAGCAGCTTCGGGGGAGAGACCCAGTACTTC. It codes for CASSFGGETQYF.

V usage is TRBV19 and J usage is TRBJ1-6, with 8 bases lining up with TRBD1. The germline V gene has CDR1 LNHDA and CDR2 SQIVND (reference sequence). The CDR3 extends over 15 amino acids. The V gene end was trimmed by 6 bases and the J gene end by 5 bases; junction bases not matched to a gene: 6. CDR3 bases: TGTGCCAGTAGCGTTCTGGACAGGGATAATTCACCCCTCCACTTT. This encodes CASSVLDRDNSPLHF.

A few counts support this clone. The chain employs TRBV3-1 (or the pseudogene TRBV3-2) and TRBJ2-7; D unresolved. CDR1 and CDR2 (germline): LGHDT, YNNKEL (reference sequence). V shed 1 base and J shed 1 base, with 8 bases lying between them. The CDR3 has 14 residues. In DNA, the CDR3 is TGTGCCAGCAGCCAAGTGGTGGGTTCCTACGAGCAGTACTTC. Translating gives CASSQVVGSYEQYF.

This chain links TRBV11-2 with TRBJ1-1, with D uncertain. The V end was cut by 0 bases, the J end by 0 bases, with 8 bases between. The germline V gene has CDR1 SGHAT and CDR2 FQNNGV. This CDR3 is 15 amino acids long. The CDR3 DNA reads TGTGCCAGCAGCTTAGAAGGTTTGATGAACACTGAAGCTTTCTTT. This sequence encodes CASSLEGLMNTEAFF. The complete variable domain, with remaining parts taken from reference TRBV11-2 and TRBJ1-1, reads EAGVAQSPRYKIIEKRQSVAFWCNPISGHATLYWYQQILGQGPKLLIQFQNNGVVDDSQLPKDRFSAERLKGVDSTLKIQPAKLEDSAVYLCASSLEGLMNTEAFFGQGTRLTVV.

The gene calls are TRBV5-1 and TRBJ1-3, with TRBD1 identical over 10 bases. V shed 6 bases and J 3 bases; nucleotides not matched to a gene: 12. Germline CDR1 is SGHRS and CDR2 is YFSETQ. The CDR3 sequence is 17 residues long. The DNA of the CDR3 is TGCGCCAGCAAATCCCTATTCCGGGACAGGGGTGGAAACACCATATATTTT. It encodes CASKSLFRDRGGNTIYF.

The rearrangement joins TRBV5-1 to TRBJ1-2; 8 bases agree with TRBD1. The junction had 6 bases not matched to a gene; V was cut back by 4 bases and J by 4 bases. Germline lookup yields CDR1 SGHRS and CDR2 YFSETQ. This CDR3 is built from 14 residues. The CDR3 protein is CASSPGQASYGYTF. For the CDR3, the DNA is TGCGCCAGCAGCCCGGGACAGGCCTCCTATGGCTACACCTTC.

The J gene is TRBJ1-1, the V gene TRBV28; TRBD1 might be the D (6 bases). Trimming pared 1 base from V and 4 bases from J, leaving 13 bases between. Per the germline V gene, CDR1 is MDHEN and CDR2 is SYDVKM. The CDR3 is 15 residues long. The CDR3 protein is CASSLFRGAVTEAFF. DNA for the CDR3: TGTGCCAGCAGTTTATTTAGGGGGGCGGTCACTGAAGCTTTCTTT.

The chain joins TRBV3-1 (or the pseudogene TRBV3-2) to TRBJ2-1; D not certain. CDR3 size: 13 residues. Between the trimmed V and J ends, which lost 1 base and 4 bases, there was a span of 5 bases. Germline lookup yields CDR1 LGHDT and CDR2 YNNKEL (reference sequence). CDR3 protein: CASSQGGYNEQFF. DNA of the CDR3: TGTGCCAGCAGCCAAGGGGGATACAATGAGCAGTTCTTC.

This chain links TRBV6-5 with TRBJ2-3, with TRBD2 matching 9 bases. CDR1 and CDR2 from the germline V gene are MNHEY and SVGAGI. The V segment lost 8 bases and the J segment 4 bases; nucleotides outside the gene matches: 10. This CDR3 is 15 amino acids long. In DNA form, the CDR3 reads TGTGCCAGCCGCCGTGGAGCGGGGGGTGCAGATACGCAGTATTTT. This codes for CASRRGAGGADTQYF.

The gene calls are TRBV6-1 and TRBJ1-2, with D uncertain. Germline CDR1 MNHNS, CDR2 SASEGT. The CDR3 is 13 amino acids. Trimming removed 2 bases from V and 5 bases from J, with 9 bases in between. Here the CDR3 reads CASSESGGYGYTF. The CDR3 coding sequence is TGTGCCAGCAGTGAATCTGGCGGGTATGGCTACACCTTC.

This chain uses TRBV6-5 with TRBJ2-7; D is unclear. CDR3 length: 12 amino acids. From germline, CDR1 is MNHEY and CDR2 SVGAGI. V shed 6 bases and J shed 5 bases, with 11 bases lying between them. Written as DNA, the CDR3 is TGTGCCAGCAGGGGGTCCACCAACGAGCAGTACTTC. It specifies CASRGSTNEQYF.

This chain joins TRBV6-1 and TRBJ1-2; 7 bases map to TRBD1. Germline CDR1 reads MNHNS; CDR2 reads SASEGT. The V segment lost 2 bases and the J segment 4 bases; nucleotides outside the gene matches: 1. The CDR3 loop spans 13 amino acids. CDR3 in amino acids: CASSENRGYGYTF. The DNA of the CDR3 is TGTGCCAGCAGTGAAAACAGGGGCTATGGCTACACCTTC.

V gene TRBV6-5 combines with J gene TRBJ1-3; 8 nucleotides line up with TRBD1. Trimming at V came to 7 bases and at J to 2 bases, leaving 7 bases not matched to a gene. Germline lookup yields CDR1 MNHEY and CDR2 SVGAGI. The CDR3 covers 15 residues. The CDR3 region is CASTGQGLAGNTIYF. The CDR3 DNA follows: TGTGCCAGCACTGGACAGGGACTAGCTGGAAACACCATATATTTT.

The rearrangement joins TRBV4-2 to TRBJ2-5, with TRBD2 matching over 8 bases. The V gene's germline CDR1 is LGHNA and CDR2 YNFKEQ. With 0 bases clipped from V and 4 bases from J, the junction kept 7 bases outside the gene matches. CDR3 size: 16 residues. The CDR3 DNA reads TGTGCCAGCAGCCAAGAAACTAGCGGACCTGGAGAGACCCAGTACTTC. This encodes CASSQETSGPGETQYF.

The chain carries TRBV18 and TRBJ1-2; D is possibly TRBD1 (6 bases). The germline V gene has CDR1 KGHSH and CDR2 LQKENI. The CDR3 consists of 16 residues. V gave up 2 bases and J gave up 0 bases, with 13 bases separating them. CDR3 bases: TGTGCCAGCTCACCAGTAGGACAGTCGACTAACTATGGCTACACCTTC. Its protein is CASSPVGQSTNYGYTF.

This clone is a singleton in its sample. This chain joins TRBV7-2 and TRBJ1-5, with D possibly matching TRBD1 (6 bases). Trimming stripped 3 bases from V and 2 bases from J, with 8 bases between. The CDR3 runs 14 residues. CDR1 and CDR2 (germline): SGHTA, FQGNSA. The CDR3 nucleotides are TGTGCCAGCAGCTTGGACAGCCGCAATCAGCCCCAGCATTTT. Protein: CASSLDSRNQPQHF.

The chain joins TRBV6-2 or TRBV6-3 to TRBJ1-3; D ambiguous. CDR3 length equals 14 residues. The germline V gene encodes CDR1 MNHEY and CDR2 SVGEGT. V was cut by 5 bases and J by 0 bases, with 8 bases left in between. CDR3 DNA sequence: TGTGCCAGCAGTGACCGACTCTCTGGAAACACCATATATTTT. Translating it yields CASSDRLSGNTIYF.

The V call is TRBV2, the J call TRBJ2-7; D may be TRBD2 (5 bases). The length of the CDR3 is 14 residues. The germline CDR1 and CDR2 sequences are SNHLY and FYNNEI. The V gene lost 3 bases and the J gene lost 3 bases, with 12 bases spanning the gap. This chain's CDR3 is CASSERAFLYEQYF. CDR3 in DNA: TGTGCCAGCAGTGAGAGGGCTTTCCTCTACGAGCAGTACTTC.

CDR3 in DNA: TGCGCCAGCAGTGAGCCGACAGGGGGCAACGAGCAGTACTTC. Its translation is CASSEPTGGNEQYF. The V and J genes are TRBV5-1 and TRBJ2-7; 10 nucleotides align to TRBD1. Germline V gene lookup returns CDR1 SGHRS and CDR2 YFSETQ. The CDR3 is 14 amino acids. V shed 5 bases and J 5 bases; nucleotides not matched to a gene: 7.